This TCR beta chain is drawn from a study of CD8+CD57+ T cells in acquired aplastic anemia. Genomic DNA served as template for TCR beta VDJ and CDR3 profiling. TCRdb used MiXCR to reprocess the reads, holding one entry per CDR3 protein. Of about 95,000 distinct CDR3 sequences listed, around 70% were seen once; the top ten hold roughly two thirds. V dropped 6 bases and J dropped 4; count of bases not matched to a gene: 4. Germline CDR1 reads ENHRY; CDR2 reads SYGVKD. This CDR3 spans 14 amino acids. This clonotype appeared once. This CDR3 is missing its conserved last phenylalanine or tryptophan, likely due to a read error. Sequencing was done on patients that had shown CD8+CD57+ cell expansion by flow cytometry. Patients uniformly had severe acquired aplastic anemia.

The chain carries TRBV10-3 and TRBJ2-7; TRBD2 matches at 12 bases. The sample was sorted CD4+, CD8+, or CD8+CD57+ T cells (not recorded which) from PBMCs. This TCR was sampled from a human donor with aplastic anemia. CDR3 coding DNA: TGTGCCATCAGCTTGGGACTAGCGGGTTACGAGCAGTACCTC. Amino acids: CAISLGLAGYEQYL.